These 32 T cell receptor beta chains came from one sample sequenced in a study of blood T cell repertoires in COVID-19. Sequenced by immunoSEQ multiplex PCR; TCRdb stores in-frame clones only, minus some. The table has under 300,000 clones, roughly 90% seen once; the top ten hold around 12%. Sequencing was performed on peripheral blood. The receptors shown here come from a woman in her 70s with COVID-19, enrolled during active disease.

The rearrangement joins TRBV11-2 to TRBJ2-1, with D tentatively TRBD1 (5 bases). The CDR3 is made up of 14 amino acids. Germline loops: CDR1 SGHAT, CDR2 FQNNGV. V gave up 3 bases and J gave up 9 bases, with 15 bases separating them. The CDR3 region is CASSFNEGVREQFF. In DNA, the CDR3 is TGTGCCAGCAGCTTCAACGAAGGGGTCCGTGAGCAGTTCTTC.

The chain employs TRBV2 and TRBJ2-6; D is unclear. This CDR3 region has 15 residues. CDR1 is SNHLY, CDR2 FYNNEI, per germline. The CDR3 reads CASPRKPTGANVLTF. CDR3 DNA: TGTGCTTCCCCGCGAAAGCCGACTGGGGCCAACGTCCTGACTTTC.

The rearrangement uses TRBV28 and TRBJ1-2; 10 nucleotides line up with TRBD1. The CDR3 totals 16 residues. V lost 6 bases and J lost 4; bases outside the gene matches: 11. Germline CDR1 is MDHEN and CDR2 is SYDVKM. The CDR3 sequence: CASSIDRGPYRYGYTF. The CDR3 nucleotides read TGTGCCAGCAGCATAGACAGGGGGCCGTATCGCTATGGCTACACCTTC.

To note about this clone: The sample has other DNA sequences that encode this CDR3 too. In DNA, the CDR3 is TGCGCCAGCAGCTGGGGACAGGGCTACACCTTC. As protein: CASSWGQGYTF. The chain recombines TRBV5-1 with TRBJ1-2, with 7 bases aligning to TRBD1. Trimming at V came to 3 bases and at J to 8 bases, leaving 1 base not matched to a gene. Germline V gene lookup returns CDR1 SGHRS and CDR2 YFSETQ. The CDR3 length is 11 residues.

This clone was seen a single time. The chain recombines TRBV5-1 with TRBJ2-3, with D perhaps TRBD1 (6 bases). V was cut by 6 bases and J by 5 bases, with 19 bases left in between. This CDR3 contains 15 residues. In germline, CDR1 is SGHRS, CDR2 YFSETQ. The CDR3 nucleotides read TGCGCCAGCAATATAATAGGGGCCAGGGGAGATACGCAGTATTTT. This codes for CASNIIGARGDTQYF.

The CDR3 DNA reads as TGTGCCAGCAGCTTCCGGGGGAGCTCCTACAATGAGCAGTTCTTC. It encodes CASSFRGSSYNEQFF. The chain uses TRBV5-6 and TRBJ2-1; D perhaps matches TRBD2 (6 bases). V lost 2 bases and J 0 bases, leaving 9 bases between the germline ends. The CDR3 is 15 residues long. Germline CDR1 and CDR2: SGHDT and YYEEEE.

This chain links TRBV5-6 with TRBJ1-2; D uncertain. In germline, CDR1 is SGHDT, CDR2 YYEEEE. CDR3 size: 14 residues. V lost 1 base and J 7 bases, leaving 14 bases between the germline ends. The CDR3 sequence: CASSLLVVSGGYTF. Here the CDR3 DNA reads TGTGCCAGCAGCTTGTTAGTGGTTTCGGGTGGCTACACCTTC.

This chain uses TRBV6-5 with TRBJ2-7; TRBD2 is a possible D gene (5 bases). The CDR3 consists of 12 residues. Trimming shortened V by 0 bases and J by 7 bases, and 7 bases separated the two germline ends. Germline V gene sequence: CDR1 MNHEY, CDR2 SVGAGI. The DNA for the CDR3 is TGTGCCAGCAGTTACTCTCGGGGAGAGCAGTACTTC. Encoded protein: CASSYSRGEQYF.

The chain links TRBV5-1 to TRBJ1-1, with 7 bases aligning to TRBD1. Trimming took 5 bases from V and 6 from J; bases not matched to a gene: 10. CDR3 length: 14 residues. CDR1 and CDR2 from the germline V gene are SGHRS and YFSETQ. The CDR3 loop reads CASSPPRTGSEAFF. In DNA, the CDR3 is TGCGCCAGCAGTCCGCCCAGGACAGGATCTGAAGCTTTCTTT.

Only a few counts were recorded for this clone. J is TRBJ2-3 and V is TRBV7-2; 11 positions agree with TRBD2. Germline V gene data show CDR1 as SGHTA and CDR2 as FQGNSA. Trimming took 5 bases from V and 5 from J; bases not matched to a gene: 9. The CDR3 has 16 amino acids. The CDR3 DNA is TGTGCCAGCAGCCGTGTAGCGGGGGGGTCGGAAGATACGCAGTATTTT. It specifies CASSRVAGGSEDTQYF.

This chain joins TRBV2 and TRBJ2-1; 12 positions agree with TRBD2. Trimming at V came to 5 bases and at J to 5 bases, leaving 7 bases not matched to a gene. The CDR3 consists of 16 residues. Looked up from germline, CDR1 is SNHLY and CDR2 is FYNNEI. The CDR3: CASSPSPSGGDNEQFF. The CDR3, as DNA: TGTGCCAGCAGTCCGAGCCCTAGCGGGGGGGACAATGAGCAGTTCTTC.

V usage is TRBV30 and J usage is TRBJ2-3; D possibly corresponds to TRBD2 (7 bases). CDR3 length: 18 amino acids. V lost 1 base to trimming and J lost 3 bases, with 23 bases between them. Per the germline V gene, CDR1 is GTSNPN and CDR2 is SVGIG (reference sequence). The CDR3 DNA reads TGTGCCTGGAGTGGCATGGCGGGGGCTAAGATAGGTACAGATACGCAGTATTTT. Protein: CAWSGMAGAKIGTDTQYF.

This chain connects TRBV29-1 to TRBJ2-3; 11 nucleotides match TRBD1. V was clipped by 7 bases and J by 3 bases; unmatched bases: 6. The CDR3 runs to 14 residues. The germline V gene encodes CDR1 SQVTM and CDR2 ANQGSEA. CDR3 sequence (DNA): TGCAGCGCCTGGGACAGGGGGGAGACAGATACGCAGTATTTT. Its translation is CSAWDRGETDTQYF.

As for this clone: The sample has other DNA sequences that encode this CDR3 too. The chain combines TRBV28 with TRBJ2-7; no definite D call. The CDR3 is 12 amino acids. With 5 bases removed from V and 0 bases from J, the gap between germline ends came to 5 bases. Germline CDR1 and CDR2: MDHEN and SYDVKM. The CDR3 here is CASSLSSYEQYF. The CDR3 DNA reads as TGTGCCAGCAGTCTGAGCTCCTACGAGCAGTACTTC.

The rearrangement uses TRBV7-2 and TRBJ2-1; D is possibly TRBD1 (6 bases). This CDR3 has 14 amino acids. Germline V CDR1 and CDR2: SGHTA, FQGNSA. The germline V and J ends were trimmed by 0 bases and 8 bases, with 11 bases remaining between them. The CDR3 bases are TGTGCCAGCAGCTTAGCGTGGAAGGGGGATGAGCAGTTCTTC. Its protein product is CASSLAWKGDEQFF.

This sequence joins TRBV6-1 and TRBJ1-4, with TRBD1 as a possible D gene (5 bases). This CDR3 contains 17 residues. Looked up from germline, CDR1 is MNHNS and CDR2 is SASEGT. Trimming cost V 4 bases and J 1 base, with 16 bases left between them. The CDR3 nucleotides read TGTGCCAGCAGTGCCTCGGCGACAGCGCGAACTAATGAAAAACTGTTTTTT. As protein: CASSASATARTNEKLFF.

The chain links TRBV3-1 (or the pseudogene TRBV3-2) to TRBJ2-5, with a possible D match to TRBD1 (6 bases). With 6 bases removed from V and 0 bases from J, the gap between germline ends came to 14 bases. This CDR3 has 15 amino acids. Germline V CDR1 and CDR2: LGHDT, YNNKEL (reference sequence). The CDR3 reads CASRSDRQYQETQYF. DNA of the CDR3: TGTGCCAGCAGATCCGACAGGCAGTACCAAGAGACCCAGTACTTC.

This clone was picked up one time. V usage is TRBV24-1 and J usage is TRBJ2-3; TRBD2 matches at 11 bases. CDR1 is KGHDR and CDR2 is SFDVKD in the germline V gene. The trim removed 3 bases at V and 6 bases at J, leaving 10 bases unmatched. The CDR3 extends over 17 amino acids. CDR3 residues: CATSDPRGSGGEDTQYF. The CDR3 DNA sequence: TGTGCCACCAGTGATCCCCGGGGTAGCGGGGGGGAGGATACGCAGTATTTT.

The V gene is TRBV28, the J gene TRBJ1-4, with D hard to call. Per the germline V gene, CDR1 is MDHEN and CDR2 is SYDVKM. The CDR3 loop spans 11 amino acids. With 11 bases removed from V and 2 bases from J, the gap between germline ends came to 6 bases. The CDR3 DNA reads TGTGCCTCCCAGACTAATGAAAAACTGTTTTTT. Amino acid sequence: CASQTNEKLFF.

The chain uses TRBV6-1 and TRBJ1-2, with D hard to call. The CDR3 covers 12 residues. The V end was cut by 3 bases, the J end by 5 bases, with 7 bases between. Per germline, CDR1 MNHNS and CDR2 SASEGT. The DNA for the CDR3 is TGTGCCAGCAGTGACAACCGGTATGGCTACACCTTC. This gives the protein CASSDNRYGYTF.

This clone was seen a single time. The CDR3 loop is CATSDGDRGVSYEQYF. In DNA form, the CDR3 reads TGTGCCACCAGTGATGGTGACAGGGGCGTTAGCTACGAGCAGTACTTC. This chain links TRBV24-1 with TRBJ2-7; 8 bases align to TRBD1. The CDR3 spans 16 residues. Germline V gene data show CDR1 as KGHDR and CDR2 as SFDVKD. Trimming took 3 bases from V and 3 from J; bases not matched to a gene: 9.

The chain employs TRBV21-1 and TRBJ2-6; no check of the table's D call, TRBD1, against the DNA was made. TRBV21-1 is termed a pseudogene. CDR3 length: 18 amino acids. The CDR3 DNA reads TGTGCCAGCAGCAACCTTCGGACAGGGCCCTCTGGGGCCAACGTCCTGACTTTC. It is translated as CASSNLRTGPSGANVLTF.

The rearrangement uses TRBV24-1 and TRBJ2-1; 10 bases agree with TRBD1. Germline CDR1 KGHDR, CDR2 SFDVKD. CDR3 length: 15 amino acids. V gave up 3 bases and J gave up 5 bases; unmatched junction bases: 3. The CDR3 spells CATSDRDRGNNEQFF. Written as DNA, the CDR3 is TGTGCCACCAGTGATAGGGACAGGGGTAACAATGAGCAGTTCTTC.

About this clone itself: The sample holds other DNA sequences that translate to the same CDR3. V usage is TRBV5-1 and J usage is TRBJ2-3; 7 bases align to TRBD1. The V gene end was trimmed by 4 bases and the J gene end by 0 bases; junction bases not matched to a gene: 5. This CDR3 comprises 15 residues. Per germline, CDR1 SGHRS and CDR2 YFSETQ. CDR3 coding DNA: TGCGCCAGCAGCCTCGGGACAGCTAGCACAGATACGCAGTATTTT. This gives the protein CASSLGTASTDTQYF.

This chain uses TRBV29-1 with TRBJ1-2; 9 nucleotides agree with TRBD1. Looked up from germline, CDR1 is SQVTM and CDR2 is ANQGSEA. The V and J ends lost 0 bases and 6 bases, in that order; junction bases with no gene match: 5. The CDR3 length is 14 residues. The CDR3 protein is CSVEDRDRVNGYTF. As DNA, the CDR3 is TGCAGCGTTGAAGATCGGGACAGGGTGAATGGCTACACCTTC.

This clone has more than one count but fewer than ten. The chain is built from TRBV7-2 and TRBJ2-7; 8 bases are a match to TRBD1. The J segment lost 3 bases and the V segment lost 6 bases, leaving 10 bases of the junction unmatched. Germline V gives CDR1 SGHTA, CDR2 FQGNSA. The CDR3 spans 15 residues. CDR3 nucleotide sequence: TGTGCCAGCAGTACAGCCGGGACAGGAGGCTACGAGCAGTACTTC. It is translated as CASSTAGTGGYEQYF.

V and J are TRBV5-4 and TRBJ1-1, with a weak D call TRBD1 (6 bases). This CDR3 has 15 amino acids. Deletions cut 2 bases from V and 3 bases from J, with 14 bases between. Germline CDR1 reads SGHNT; CDR2 reads YYREEE (reference sequence). The CDR3 reads CASSFRRGADTEAFF. The CDR3 DNA reads as TGTGCCAGCAGCTTTCGACGGGGGGCGGACACTGAAGCTTTCTTT.

This clone was picked up many times. This chain links TRBV6-2 or TRBV6-3 with TRBJ2-7; 7 nucleotides align to TRBD2. This CDR3 is built from 13 residues. V lost 5 bases, J lost 7 bases, and 8 bases stayed unmatched. Germline lookup yields CDR1 MNHEY and CDR2 SVGEGT. The CDR3 reads CASSLGLVSEQYF. The CDR3 DNA follows: TGTGCCAGCAGTCTCGGACTAGTTTCGGAGCAGTACTTC.

This clone was picked up a small number of times. The chain uses TRBV30 and TRBJ1-6, with TRBD1 as a possible D gene (6 bases). There are 13 residues in the CDR3. Germline CDR1 reads GTSNPN; CDR2 reads SVGIG (reference sequence). V was trimmed by 3 bases and J by 9 bases, leaving 12 bases between them. The CDR3 DNA reads TGTGCCTGGAGCCTAACAGGGACTTCACCCCTCCACTTT. Translated, it gives CAWSLTGTSPLHF.

J is TRBJ1-2 and V is TRBV19; tentative D call: TRBD1 (6 bases). In germline, CDR1 is LNHDA, CDR2 SQIVND (reference sequence). The CDR3 covers 16 residues. Trimming removed 5 bases at V and 4 bases at J, with 20 bases between. CDR3 residues: CASSSTLGTGSYGYTF. CDR3 bases: TGTGCCAGTAGTTCCACCCTTGGCACAGGGAGCTATGGCTACACCTTC.

The chain couples TRBV5-6 to TRBJ2-7; tentative D call: TRBD1 (5 bases). The CDR3 loop spans 14 amino acids. V lost 4 bases and J 0 bases, leaving 11 bases between the germline ends. CDR1 and CDR2 (germline): SGHDT, YYEEEE. The CDR3, as DNA: TGTGCCAGCAGCGCCGACAGAAACTCCTACGAGCAGTACTTC. This translates into CASSADRNSYEQYF.

The CDR3 sequence: CACRGAEGGHEQYF. As DNA, the CDR3 is TGTGCCTGTCGAGGGGCAGAAGGGGGCCACGAGCAGTACTTC. This chain connects TRBV30 to TRBJ2-7; TRBD1 agrees at 7 bases. Looked up from germline, CDR1 is GTSNPN and CDR2 is SVGIG (reference sequence). The V gene end was trimmed by 6 bases and the J gene end by 5 bases; junction bases not matched to a gene: 13. The CDR3 totals 14 residues.